The 14 T cell receptor beta chains given below trace back to one sample, sequenced in a study of blood T cells in healthy people across ages. Sample-barcoded 5' priming and a J-beta primer mix drove a second PCR of roughly 7 to 11 cycles. In TCRdb, the 5' RACE reads were re-called with MiXCR into one record per CDR3 protein. The top ten hold about 30% of the sample, which has about 640,000 distinct CDR3 sequences, approximately 40% seen once. The source material was blood. The receptor source for this set is an elderly man in good health.

The V gene is TRBV12-3 or TRBV12-4, the J gene TRBJ2-3; 10 bases fit TRBD2. The V segment lost 6 bases and the J segment 4 bases; nucleotides outside the gene matches: 7. The CDR3 extends over 15 amino acids. CDR3 sequence: CASRPSGSRADTQYF. The CDR3 nucleotides are TGTGCCAGCAGGCCTAGCGGGAGTAGAGCAGATACGCAGTATTTT.

The gene calls are TRBV6-2 or TRBV6-3 and TRBJ2-7; possible D gene TRBD2, 6 bases. The CDR3 has 14 amino acids. V lost 8 bases and J 4 bases, leaving 18 bases between the germline ends. Germline CDR1 is MNHEY and CDR2 is SVGEGT. Written as DNA, the CDR3 is TGTGCCAGCCTTAGCGGAAGTGGGGCTTACGAGCAGTACTTC. Amino acids: CASLSGSGAYEQYF.

V is TRBV7-2 and J is TRBJ2-5; 7 bases align to TRBD2. Gene TRBJ2-1 matches the end of the DNA better, so the J call may be wrong. Germline CDR1 SGHTA, CDR2 FQGNSA. The CDR3 contains 15 residues. CDR3 in DNA: TGTGCCAGCAGCTCCCAAGCGGGGCACCAAGAGACCCAGTTCTTC. This translates into CASSSQAGHQETQFF.

This chain links TRBV28 with TRBJ2-7; 13 nucleotides agree with TRBD2. CDR3 size: 16 residues. V was pared by 6 bases and J by 1 base, with 6 bases of the junction left unmatched. CDR1 and CDR2 (germline): MDHEN, SYDVKM. The CDR3 DNA reads TGTGCCAGCAGGTCCACTAGCGGGAGGGGTTCCTACGAGCAGTACTTC. Translation: CASRSTSGRGSYEQYF.

The chain has TRBV7-2 and TRBJ2-3; 13 nucleotides match TRBD2. V was clipped by 5 bases and J by 0 bases; unmatched bases: 5. Germline CDR1 reads SGHTA; CDR2 reads FQGNSA. The CDR3 has 17 amino acids. CDR3 sequence reads: CASSPTSGGWSTDTQYF. In nucleotides, the CDR3 is TGTGCCAGCAGCCCGACTAGCGGGGGGTGGAGCACAGATACGCAGTATTTT. The full variable domain, its missing parts supplied by reference TRBV7-2 and TRBJ2-3, is GAGVSQSPSNKVTEKGKDVELRCDPISGHTALYWYRQSLGQGLEFLIYFQGNSAPDKSGLPSDRFSAERTGGSVSTLTIQRTQQEDSAVYLCASSPTSGGWSTDTQYFGPGTRLTVL.

The chain couples TRBV5-1 to TRBJ1-1; no clear D. The V end was cut by 0 bases, the J end by 7 bases, with 10 bases between. Looked up from germline, CDR1 is SGHRS and CDR2 is YFSETQ. The CDR3 spans 13 residues. CDR3 sequence reads: CASSLEGRGEAFF. The CDR3 DNA follows: TGCGCCAGCAGCTTGGAGGGCCGGGGTGAAGCTTTCTTT. Looking up the rest from reference TRBV5-1 and TRBJ1-1 gives the full variable domain: KAGVTQTPRYLIKTRGQQVTLSCSPISGHRSVSWYQQTPGQGLQFLFEYFSETQRNKGNFPGRFSGRQFSNSRSEMNVSTLELGDSALYLCASSLEGRGEAFFGQGTRLTVV.

The chain combines TRBV6-2 or TRBV6-3 with TRBJ2-1; 9 nucleotides align to TRBD1. The CDR3 runs 13 residues. J was trimmed by 9 bases and V by 6 bases; bases with no gene match: 6. Germline assignment: CDR1 MNHEY and CDR2 SVGEGT. The CDR3 region is CASRSTGGGEQFF. CDR3 coding DNA: TGTGCCAGCAGATCAACAGGGGGCGGTGAGCAGTTCTTC.

The V and J genes are TRBV7-2 and TRBJ1-3; 8 bases map to TRBD1. Germline V gene data show CDR1 as SGHTA and CDR2 as FQGNSA. The CDR3 contains 15 residues. The V and J ends lost 8 bases and 4 bases, in that order; junction bases with no gene match: 10. The CDR3 nucleotides are TGTGCCAGCGGACAGGGAAAATTATCCGGAAACACCATATATTTT. Translated: CASGQGKLSGNTIYF. The full variable domain, rest sourced from reference TRBV7-2 and TRBJ1-3, is GAGVSQSPSNKVTEKGKDVELRCDPISGHTALYWYRQSLGQGLEFLIYFQGNSAPDKSGLPSDRFSAERTGGSVSTLTIQRTQQEDSAVYLCASGQGKLSGNTIYFGEGSWLTVV.

This clonotype was seen a handful of times. The chain links TRBV28 to TRBJ2-3; no clear D. The CDR3 has 14 amino acids. V was shortened by 3 bases and J by 4 bases, with 11 bases between the two germline ends. Per germline, CDR1 MDHEN and CDR2 SYDVKM. The CDR3 region has the DNA TGTGCCAGCAGTTTTAGTGGGCCGGCAGATACGCAGTATTTT. Its translation is CASSFSGPADTQYF.

This clonotype was detected ten times or more. The chain is built from TRBV3-1 and TRBJ2-5; D is uncertain. The CDR3 totals 12 residues. CDR1 and CDR2 from the germline V gene are LGHDT and YNNKEL (reference sequence). V lost 1 base and J lost 5, with 5 bases in between. DNA for the CDR3: TGTGCCAGCAGCCAAGGGGTCGAGACCCAGTACTTC. The encoded protein is CASSQGVETQYF.

Many counts were recorded for this clonotype. V and J are TRBV7-2 and TRBJ2-5, with TRBD1 matching over 7 bases. CDR1 is SGHTA and CDR2 is FQGNSA in the germline V gene. The CDR3 loop spans 13 amino acids. J gave up 7 bases and V 6 bases, and 8 bases lay outside the gene matches. CDR3 in amino acids: CASRPGTAPTQYF. As DNA, the CDR3 is TGTGCCAGCAGACCCGGGACAGCCCCGACCCAGTACTTC.

This clonotype turned up a few times. The V call is TRBV7-2, the J call TRBJ2-2; D may be TRBD1 (5 bases). The germline gives CDR1 SGHTA, CDR2 FQGNSA. The CDR3 is made up of 15 amino acids. V lost 5 bases to trimming and J lost 4 bases, with 14 bases between them. The chain's CDR3 is CASSTRWGGTGELFF. As DNA, the CDR3 is TGTGCCAGCAGCACACGGTGGGGCGGCACCGGGGAGCTGTTTTTT.

The rearrangement links TRBV3-1 to TRBJ2-1; D is unresolved. The CDR3 consists of 16 residues. Deletions cut 0 bases from V and 5 bases from J, with 14 bases between. In germline, CDR1 is LGHDT, CDR2 YNNKEL (reference sequence). DNA for the CDR3: TGTGCCAGCAGCCAAGATAATGGCGGCCACCACAATGAGCAGTTCTTC. Protein sequence: CASSQDNGGHHNEQFF.

This clonotype was seen a handful of times. This chain links TRBV14 with TRBJ1-2, with unresolved D. CDR3 length equals 12 residues. The V gene's germline CDR1 is SGHDN and CDR2 FVKESK. Trimming cost V 1 base and J 5 bases, with 5 bases left between them. This CDR3 reads CASSQAGYGYTF. In nucleotides, the CDR3 is TGTGCCAGCAGCCAAGCGGGGTATGGCTACACCTTC.